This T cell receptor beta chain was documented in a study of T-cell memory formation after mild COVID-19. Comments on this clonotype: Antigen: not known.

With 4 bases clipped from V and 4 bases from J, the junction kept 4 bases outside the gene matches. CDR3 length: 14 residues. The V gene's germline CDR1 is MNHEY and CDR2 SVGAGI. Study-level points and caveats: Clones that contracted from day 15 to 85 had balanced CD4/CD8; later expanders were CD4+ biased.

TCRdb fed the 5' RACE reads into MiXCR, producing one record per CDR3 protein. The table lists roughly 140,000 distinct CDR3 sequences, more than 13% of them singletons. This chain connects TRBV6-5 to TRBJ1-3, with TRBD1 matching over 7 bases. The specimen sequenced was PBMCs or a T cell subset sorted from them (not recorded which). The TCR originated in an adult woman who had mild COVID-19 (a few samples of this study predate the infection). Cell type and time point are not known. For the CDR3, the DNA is TGTGCCAGCAGTTCCAGGGGGTACGGAAACACCATATATTTT. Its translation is CASSSRGYGNTIYF.